This TCR beta chain was sequenced in a study of control samples from healthy donors and cancer patients. Some clones are missing from TCRdb's copy, which holds only in-frame ones; the method was immunoSEQ multiplex PCR. The table records about 110,000 clones, approximately 82% of them present only once. Trimming pared 6 bases from V and 9 bases from J, leaving 22 bases between. Germline V CDR1 and CDR2: SGHKS, YYEKEE (reference sequence). The CDR3 length is 15 residues. The rearrangement joins TRBV5-5 to TRBJ2-1, with D possibly being TRBD1 or TRBD2 (7 bases each). Sequenced material: blood. The sequence was collected from a young man in good health. CDR3 DNA: TGTGCCAGCACCTCCCGGGGGGACAGTCTGAGTGAGCAGTTCTTC. It yields the protein CASTSRGDSLSEQFF.